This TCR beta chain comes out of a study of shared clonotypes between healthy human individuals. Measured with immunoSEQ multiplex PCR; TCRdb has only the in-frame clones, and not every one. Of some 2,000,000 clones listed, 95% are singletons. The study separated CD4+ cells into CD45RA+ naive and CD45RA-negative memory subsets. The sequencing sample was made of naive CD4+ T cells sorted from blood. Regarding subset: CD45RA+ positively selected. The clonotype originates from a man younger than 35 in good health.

The CDR3 here is CATGTERTEAFF. In DNA, the CDR3 is TGTGCCACCGGGACAGAAAGGACTGAAGCTTTCTTT. V usage is TRBV10-3 and J usage is TRBJ1-1, with 7 bases matching TRBD1. V was pared by 10 bases and J by 5 bases, with 7 bases of the junction left unmatched. Germline V CDR1 and CDR2: ENHRY, SYGVKD. The CDR3 sequence is 12 residues long.